The 23 T cell receptor beta chains in this list originate from one sample, sequenced in a study of technical replicates of blood from several donors. Sequenced by immunoSEQ multiplex PCR; TCRdb stores in-frame clones only, minus some. The data contain about 70,000 clones, roughly nine tenths of them singletons. The sample consisted of PBMCs. The receptors originated from a human donor in good health. Some clones in this sample may be carry-over from other donors' samples.

This chain connects TRBV5-6 to TRBJ2-1, with a possible D match to TRBD2 (6 bases). CDR3 length: 13 residues. Trimming stripped 0 bases from V and 8 bases from J, with 9 bases between. The germline gives CDR1 SGHDT, CDR2 YYEEEE. The CDR3 nucleotides are TGTGCCAGCAGCTTGGCACTAGCAGATGAGCAGTTCTTC. Its protein is CASSLALADEQFF.

The gene calls are TRBV4-3 and TRBJ2-3, with TRBD2 matching over 10 bases. Germline assignment: CDR1 LGHNA and CDR2 YSLEER. The CDR3 is 17 amino acids. V dropped 0 bases and J dropped 5; count of bases not matched to a gene: 8. The CDR3 nucleotides are TGCGCCAGCAGCCAAGATGCTCAGCGGGGGGGGCGAGATACGCAGTATTTT. Translation: CASSQDAQRGGRDTQYF.

The genes are TRBV11-3 and TRBJ2-7; the match to TRBD2 covers 7 bases. With 0 bases clipped from V and 5 bases from J, the junction kept 7 bases outside the gene matches. CDR3 length: 15 residues. Germline CDR1 and CDR2: SGHNT and YENEEA. CDR3: CASSLEAATSNEQYF. As DNA, the CDR3 is TGTGCCAGCAGCTTAGAAGCGGCGACTAGCAACGAGCAGTACTTC.

The chain couples TRBV5-6 to TRBJ1-2; weak D call: TRBD1 (6 bases). Germline V gene data show CDR1 as SGHDT and CDR2 as YYEEEE. V was trimmed by 4 bases and J by 6 bases, leaving 10 bases between them. The CDR3 loop spans 12 amino acids. The CDR3 is CASSLGTNGYTF. DNA for the CDR3: TGTGCCAGCAGCCTAGGGACAAATGGCTACACCTTC.

This clone showed up just once. The chain uses TRBV10-3 and TRBJ1-1, with TRBD1 identical over 8 bases. Trimming cost V 4 bases and J 1 base; bases outside gene matches: 8. The CDR3 is 16 residues long. The V gene's germline CDR1 is ENHRY and CDR2 SYGVKD. CDR3 sequence: CAISGSGGKRNTEAFF. The CDR3 region has the DNA TGTGCCATCAGTGGTTCAGGGGGCAAGCGGAACACTGAAGCTTTCTTT.

This chain links TRBV5-1 with TRBJ2-1; 8 positions match TRBD1. V shed 4 bases and J 7 bases; nucleotides not matched to a gene: 10. The CDR3 is made up of 15 amino acids. The germline gives CDR1 SGHRS, CDR2 YFSETQ. In nucleotides, the CDR3 is TGCGCCAGCAGCGAGCAGACAGGGGTCATTAATGAGCAGTTCTTC. As protein: CASSEQTGVINEQFF.

This rearrangement joins TRBV7-9 to TRBJ2-7; D is possibly TRBD2 (5 bases). Deletions cut 1 base from V and 6 bases from J, with 10 bases between. The CDR3 has 13 amino acids. Germline V gives CDR1 SEHNR, CDR2 FQNEAQ (reference sequence). The CDR3 bases are TGTGCCAGCAGCTTAGGGGTTGGAGGCGAGCAGTACTTC. Protein: CASSLGVGGEQYF.

This clone is a singleton in its sample. The DNA of the CDR3 is TGTGCCAGCAGCTTAGTGGGCAGGGGAAGCTCCTACAATGAGCAGTTCTTC. Amino acids: CASSLVGRGSSYNEQFF. The genes are TRBV7-8 and TRBJ2-1; D might be TRBD1 (6 bases). Trimming left V 1 base short and J 0 bases short, with 13 bases between. Germline CDR1 reads SGHVS; CDR2 reads FQNEAQ. The CDR3 loop spans 17 amino acids.

J is TRBJ2-3 and V is TRBV10-3; TRBD2 might be the D (5 bases). This CDR3 spans 15 amino acids. Trimming removed 4 bases from V and 2 bases from J, with 13 bases in between. Germline assignment: CDR1 ENHRY and CDR2 SYGVKD. The CDR3 loop reads CAISVGFGVTDTQYF. The DNA of the CDR3 is TGTGCCATCAGTGTGGGTTTCGGGGTCACAGATACGCAGTATTTT.

For the CDR3, the DNA is TGTGCCAGCACCGGGGGGAACACCGGGGAGCTGTTTTTT. Translating it yields CASTGGNTGELFF. The chain combines TRBV2 with TRBJ2-2, with D perhaps matching TRBD2 (6 bases). V dropped 7 bases and J dropped 1 base, with 7 bases sitting between them. The germline CDR1 and CDR2 sequences are SNHLY and FYNNEI. CDR3 length: 13 residues.

The chain recombines TRBV28 with TRBJ2-5; D unresolved. CDR3 size: 11 residues. In germline, CDR1 is MDHEN, CDR2 SYDVKM. V was clipped by 5 bases and J by 4 bases, with 5 bases between them. This CDR3 reads CASSTGETQYF. CDR3 nucleotide sequence: TGTGCCAGCAGTACCGGAGAGACCCAGTACTTC.

The CDR3: CASSLDSGTGAYEQYF. The CDR3 DNA follows: TGTGCCAGCAGCTTAGATTCGGGGACAGGGGCCTACGAGCAGTACTTC. V is TRBV11-2 and J is TRBJ2-7; TRBD1 matches 10 bases. The germline CDR1 and CDR2 sequences are SGHAT and FQNNGV. The CDR3 runs to 16 residues. With V trimmed by 0 bases and J by 2 bases, 4 bases remained unmatched.

The chain uses TRBV2 and TRBJ1-2; the D is unclear. The CDR3 covers 14 residues. Germline lookup yields CDR1 SNHLY and CDR2 FYNNEI. V was clipped by 0 bases and J by 6 bases, with 11 bases between them. CDR3 DNA: TGTGCCAGCAGTGAAGCGACACCGGGAAATGGCTACACCTTC. This gives the protein CASSEATPGNGYTF.

The chain is built from TRBV2 and TRBJ2-5, with D perhaps TRBD1 (5 bases). CDR1 and CDR2 (germline): SNHLY, FYNNEI. The length of the CDR3 is 11 residues. V was trimmed by 8 bases and J by 5 bases, leaving 9 bases between them. The CDR3, as DNA: TGTGCCAGCTTCAGGGTTGAGACCCAGTACTTC. This gives the protein CASFRVETQYF.

V usage is TRBV7-3 and J usage is TRBJ2-3, with D perhaps matching TRBD2 (5 bases). The V end lost 5 bases, the J end lost 1 base, and 13 bases lay between the germline ends. CDR3 length equals 15 residues. The germline V gene has CDR1 SGHTA and CDR2 FQGTGA. The CDR3 coding sequence is TGTGCCAGCAGCCAACTAGAGTCGGGCACAGATACGCAGTATTTT. Its translation: CASSQLESGTDTQYF.

Written as DNA, the CDR3 is TGTGCCAGCAGTTTACATGAGGGAGTGAAGCCCCAGCATTTT. It is translated as CASSLHEGVKPQHF. V and J are TRBV27 and TRBJ1-5; D is uncertain. Deletions cut 2 bases from V and 8 bases from J, with 13 bases between. The CDR3 consists of 14 residues. Germline lookup yields CDR1 MNHEY and CDR2 SMNVEV (reference sequence).

The chain carries TRBV13 and TRBJ2-2, with D tentatively TRBD1 (5 bases). In germline, CDR1 is PRHDT, CDR2 FYEKMQ (reference sequence). CDR3 size: 16 residues. The V end lost 3 bases, the J end lost 3 bases, and 14 bases lay between the germline ends. The CDR3 DNA reads as TGTGCCAGCAGCTTGTGGGGCCTGATGGACACCGGGGAGCTGTTTTTT. Amino acid sequence: CASSLWGLMDTGELFF.

The chain carries TRBV7-9 and TRBJ1-2; TRBD1 aligns across 7 bases. Losses at the gene ends were 4 bases for V and 5 bases for J; bases not matched to a gene: 7. This CDR3 contains 14 residues. Germline V gene data show CDR1 as SEHNR and CDR2 as FQNEAQ (reference sequence). The CDR3 bases are TGTGCCAGCAGCTCCGGCGGGACAGATTATGGCTACACCTTC. Amino acid sequence: CASSSGGTDYGYTF.

This chain joins TRBV5-6 and TRBJ1-2; D gene ambiguous. Germline CDR1 reads SGHDT; CDR2 reads YYEEEE. This CDR3 has 13 residues. V was cut by 7 bases and J by 7 bases, with 17 bases left in between. CDR3 amino acids: CASARTTKGGYTF. As DNA, the CDR3 is TGTGCCAGCGCAAGGACTACCAAGGGTGGCTACACCTTC.

This chain uses TRBV25-1 with TRBJ2-7; a possible D gene is TRBD1 (5 bases). The germline CDR1 and CDR2 sequences are MGHDK and SYGVNS. The V and J ends lost 2 bases and 2 bases respectively, with 10 bases between them. The CDR3 has 14 amino acids. The CDR3 loop reads CASSEPDRTYEQYF. In DNA, the CDR3 is TGTGCCAGCAGTGAACCAGACAGAACCTACGAGCAGTACTTC.

The V and J genes are TRBV15 and TRBJ2-1, with 7 bases lining up with TRBD1. Trimming cost V 8 bases and J 9 bases; bases outside gene matches: 7. There are 12 residues in the CDR3. CDR1 is LNHNV and CDR2 is YYDKDF in the germline V gene (reference sequence). The DNA for the CDR3 is TGTGCCACCGCGTTAGACAGGGTTGAGCAGTTCTTC. Translation: CATALDRVEQFF.

The chain has TRBV4-2 and TRBJ1-4; D might be TRBD1 (6 bases). This CDR3 comprises 16 residues. Germline V gene data show CDR1 as LGHNA and CDR2 as YNFKEQ. V gave up 0 bases and J gave up 7 bases, with 15 bases separating them. As DNA, the CDR3 is TGTGCCAGCAGCCAAGAGCGGCAGGGAGGGGGTGAAAAACTGTTTTTT. Translated: CASSQERQGGGEKLFF.

This chain uses TRBV19 with TRBJ1-5; D unclear. Germline assignment: CDR1 LNHDA and CDR2 SQIVND (reference sequence). CDR3 length: 16 residues. With 3 bases removed from V and 1 base from J, the gap between germline ends came to 13 bases. CDR3 region: CASSMAGVRSNQPQHF. The CDR3 nucleotides read TGTGCCAGTAGTATGGCCGGGGTCAGGAGCAATCAGCCCCAGCATTTT.